One sample yielded the 26 T cell receptor beta chains listed below, sequenced in a study of control samples from healthy donors and cancer patients (dated by TCRdb to between 2020 and 2021). Library preparation employed the immunoSEQ multiplex PCR assay. TCRdb limited this immuneACCESS table to in-frame rearrangements with V and J called. A share of clones is missing; checked studies link under half to unresolved V genes, and the rest is unexplained. Counted in this sample were 150,000 to 180,000 clones; roughly 94% of them appeared once. The top ten hold about 5.2% of the sample. Sequenced input: blood. These receptors were collected from a man between 40 and 49 years old in good health.

The rearrangement joins TRBV5-1 to TRBJ2-3, with TRBD1 identical over 8 bases. V lost 10 bases, J lost 5 bases, and 12 bases stayed unmatched. The CDR3 runs 14 residues. Germline V gives CDR1 SGHRS, CDR2 YFSETQ. CDR3 amino acids: CAGRRTGRGDTQYF. The CDR3 nucleotides read TGCGCCGGCCGTAGGACAGGGCGCGGAGATACGCAGTATTTT.

This chain joins TRBV19 and TRBJ1-4, with 7 bases identical to TRBD1. Trimming removed 6 bases from V and 4 bases from J; junction bases left unmatched: 5. CDR3 length: 14 amino acids. Germline assignment: CDR1 LNHDA and CDR2 SQIVND (reference sequence). CDR3 nucleotide sequence: TGTGCCAGTAGGCCGACAGGGCGTAATGAAAAACTGTTTTTT. The encoded protein is CASRPTGRNEKLFF.

This chain joins TRBV4-3 and TRBJ1-4; 7 bases match TRBD1. CDR1 LGHNA and CDR2 YSLEER come from the germline V gene. The trim removed 3 bases at V and 6 bases at J, leaving 10 bases unmatched. This CDR3 has 16 residues. The CDR3: CASSHGLGTEDEKLFF. CDR3 nucleotide sequence: TGCGCCAGCAGCCACGGTCTTGGGACAGAAGATGAAAAACTGTTTTTT.

The table lists this clone with a count of one. The chain joins TRBV20-1 to TRBJ2-7; 7 bases line up with TRBD2. This CDR3 is 11 amino acids long. Germline V gene lookup returns CDR1 DFQATT and CDR2 SNEGSKA (reference sequence). DNA of the CDR3: TGCACCGTGGGGCGGGGGAAAGAGCAGTACTTC. Translation: CTVGRGKEQYF.

This clone has more than one count but fewer than ten. This chain connects TRBV7-2 to TRBJ1-1; D unresolved. Germline V gene sequence: CDR1 SGHTA, CDR2 FQGNSA. The V gene lost 1 base and the J gene lost 3 bases, with 6 bases spanning the gap. The CDR3 is 13 residues long. The CDR3 reads CASSLGLDTEAFF. In DNA form, the CDR3 reads TGTGCCAGCAGCTTAGGGTTAGACACTGAAGCTTTCTTT.

In DNA, the CDR3 is TGCGCCAGCAGCCAGCCCCAAAACTCAAGGCAGCCCCAGCATTTT. It encodes CASSQPQNSRQPQHF. This chain connects TRBV10-2 to TRBJ1-5, with unresolved D. The germline CDR1 and CDR2 sequences are WSHSY and SAAADI. Trimming stripped 6 bases from V and 7 bases from J, with 19 bases between. The CDR3 has 15 amino acids.

The CDR3 spells CASSLLGGADTQYF. The DNA for the CDR3 is TGCGCCAGCAGCTTGCTAGGGGGCGCAGATACGCAGTATTTT. The chain is built from TRBV5-1 and TRBJ2-3; 7 nucleotides align to TRBD1. Trimming at V came to 1 base and at J to 4 bases, leaving 3 bases not matched to a gene. The germline gives CDR1 SGHRS, CDR2 YFSETQ. There are 14 residues in the CDR3.

The chain recombines TRBV5-3 with TRBJ1-5; unclear D gene. TRBV5-3 is placed among ORFs of uncertain function. This CDR3 region has 12 residues. Trimming took 7 bases from V and 4 from J, leaving 9 bases between them. The CDR3 sequence is CAREGRNQPQHF. CDR3 DNA: TGTGCCAGAGAGGGCAGAAATCAGCCCCAGCATTTT.

The V gene is TRBV2, the J gene TRBJ2-4; the D is unclear. The CDR3 spans 13 residues. The germline gives CDR1 SNHLY, CDR2 FYNNEI. With 6 bases removed from V and 7 bases from J, the gap between germline ends came to 13 bases. CDR3 region: CASSGPPGNIQYF. The CDR3 bases are TGTGCCAGCAGCGGGCCACCCGGGAACATTCAGTACTTC.

V gene TRBV10-3 combines with J gene TRBJ2-3; TRBD1 or TRBD2 may be the D gene (5 bases each). CDR3 size: 16 residues. Deletions cut 3 bases from V and 3 bases from J, with 16 bases between. The germline gives CDR1 ENHRY, CDR2 SYGVKD. CDR3 in amino acids: CAISDRDLSGTDTQYF. The CDR3 DNA follows: TGTGCCATCAGTGACCGGGACCTCTCGGGGACAGATACGCAGTATTTT.

The chain joins TRBV5-4 to TRBJ2-3, with TRBD2 as a possible D gene (7 bases). The CDR3 has 16 residues. Trimming removed 4 bases from V and 3 bases from J, with 18 bases in between. Germline assignment: CDR1 SGHNT and CDR2 YYREEE (reference sequence). The DNA for the CDR3 is TGTGCCAGCAGCCCTATTCGGGGGGCGGAAACAGATACGCAGTATTTT. Translated, it gives CASSPIRGAETDTQYF. Full variable domain (missing parts from reference TRBV5-4 and TRBJ2-3): ETGVTQSPTHLIKTRGQQVTLRCSSQSGHNTVSWYQQALGQGPQFIFQYYREEENGRGNFPPRFSGLQFPNYSSELNVNALELDDSALYLCASSPIRGAETDTQYFGPGTRLTVL.

Points on this clone: At one of its ends the junction is not consistent with the germline gene, which may arise from a read error. The chain uses TRBV6-5 and TRBJ1-1; a possible D gene is TRBD1 (5 bases). Per germline, CDR1 MNHEY and CDR2 SVGAGI. The CDR3 is made up of 12 amino acids. The CDR3 spells CACRRGGTEAFF. In nucleotides, the CDR3 is TGTGCCTGCAGGAGGGGCGGGACGGAAGCTTTCTTT.

V usage is TRBV28 and J usage is TRBJ1-2; D is unclear. This CDR3 has 14 amino acids. Germline V CDR1 and CDR2: MDHEN, SYDVKM. Between the trimmed V and J ends, which lost 1 base and 6 bases, there was a span of 12 bases. The CDR3 spells CASSLLSGTDGYTF. The CDR3 DNA follows: TGTGCCAGCAGTTTATTGTCGGGAACGGATGGCTACACCTTC.

In its sample, this clone was seen once. The rearrangement joins TRBV2 to TRBJ2-3; D perhaps matches TRBD1 (6 bases). Germline V CDR1 and CDR2: SNHLY, FYNNEI. V lost 4 bases to trimming and J lost 1 base, with 12 bases between them. The CDR3 covers 15 residues. The CDR3: CASSVRNRGTDTQYF. The CDR3 DNA reads TGTGCCAGCAGTGTCAGGAACAGGGGCACAGATACGCAGTATTTT.

The chain couples TRBV18 to TRBJ2-1, with 7 bases fitting TRBD1. The germline V gene encodes CDR1 KGHSH and CDR2 LQKENI. This CDR3 is built from 20 residues. V was clipped by 0 bases and J by 7 bases; unmatched bases: 21. CDR3 in amino acids: CASSPPRAKLDRPTFNEQFF. The CDR3 nucleotides read TGTGCCAGCTCACCACCTCGGGCTAAATTGGACAGGCCTACCTTTAATGAGCAGTTCTTC.

In DNA form, the CDR3 reads TGTGCCAGCAGCTTAGATGGAGCGGGGGCACCTGGCGGGGAGCTGTTTTTT. Amino acids: CASSLDGAGAPGGELFF. V usage is TRBV7-2 and J usage is TRBJ2-2, with 8 bases lining up with TRBD2. The CDR3 has 17 amino acids. Germline trimming cut 1 base from V and 7 bases from J; bases unmatched to any gene: 11. CDR1 is SGHTA, CDR2 FQGNSA, per germline.

J is TRBJ1-2 and V is TRBV6-5; a weak D match, TRBD1 (5 bases). The V gene's germline CDR1 is MNHEY and CDR2 SVGAGI. V lost 8 bases, J lost 7 bases, and 20 bases lay in between. This CDR3 is built from 14 residues. CDR3 coding DNA: TGTGCCAGCCGATCACAGGCGACAAATGTTGGCTACACCTTC. As protein: CASRSQATNVGYTF.

The chain carries TRBV7-6 and TRBJ1-6, with 7 nucleotides matching TRBD1. After removal of 8 bases from V and 5 bases from J, the junction contained 12 bases not matched to a gene. Germline V lookup: CDR1 SGHVS, CDR2 FNYEAQ. This CDR3 has 16 amino acids. The CDR3 here is CASFLLTGTDNSPLHF. Here the CDR3 DNA reads TGTGCCAGCTTCCTCTTGACCGGGACAGATAATTCACCCCTCCACTTT.

Note on this clone: Other nucleotide sequences from this sample produce the same CDR3. The chain links TRBV6-5 to TRBJ1-1; 8 bases fit TRBD1. The length of the CDR3 is 14 residues. V shed 8 bases and J 4 bases; nucleotides not matched to a gene: 9. Germline V CDR1 and CDR2: MNHEY, SVGAGI. This CDR3 is CASVRQGAGTEAFF. In DNA, the CDR3 is TGTGCCAGCGTCAGGCAGGGGGCGGGCACTGAAGCTTTCTTT.

A single count supports this clone. The genes are TRBV4-3 and TRBJ2-7; 7 bases line up with TRBD1. CDR1 LGHNA and CDR2 YSLEER come from the germline V gene. The V gene end was trimmed by 0 bases and the J gene end by 2 bases; junction bases not matched to a gene: 4. The CDR3 covers 15 residues. Here the CDR3 DNA reads TGCGCCAGCAGCCAAGAAGACAGGGTGACCTACGAGCAGTACTTC. It is translated as CASSQEDRVTYEQYF.

The chain employs TRBV6-5 and TRBJ1-5; D uncertain. V was trimmed by 6 bases and J by 5 bases, leaving 11 bases between them. Germline V gene lookup returns CDR1 MNHEY and CDR2 SVGAGI. The CDR3 is 13 residues long. The CDR3 is CASSRRRDQPQHF. The CDR3, as DNA: TGTGCCAGCAGCCGAAGGCGGGATCAGCCCCAGCATTTT.

The genes are TRBV28 and TRBJ2-7, with TRBD2 matching 7 bases. The V and J ends lost 6 bases and 1 base, in that order; junction bases with no gene match: 3. The V gene's germline CDR1 is MDHEN and CDR2 SYDVKM. The CDR3 is 13 amino acids. CDR3 residues: CASRMGGSYEQYF. The DNA of the CDR3 is TGTGCCAGCAGAATGGGGGGGTCCTACGAGCAGTACTTC.

The CDR3 loop is CAISESSWSGRVDFF. CDR3 bases: TGTGCCATCAGTGAGTCGAGCTGGTCTGGGCGGGTAGATTTCTTT. The genes are TRBV10-3 and TRBJ1-1; D gene unclear. Germline values: CDR1 ENHRY, CDR2 SYGVKD. The CDR3 has 15 residues. Trimming cost V 0 bases and J 13 bases, with 21 bases left between them.

The chain carries TRBV24-1 and TRBJ2-3; D may be TRBD1 or TRBD2 (5 bases each). Germline CDR1 and CDR2: KGHDR and SFDVKD. Trimming took off 3 bases at V and 2 bases at J, with 14 bases between the two ends. This CDR3 is 16 amino acids long. In DNA, the CDR3 is TGTGCCACCAGTGATCCCGCTGGGACCAACACAGATACGCAGTATTTT. Protein: CATSDPAGTNTDTQYF.

The chain has TRBV7-9 and TRBJ2-3; 8 bases map to TRBD2. This CDR3 spans 14 amino acids. Germline CDR1 reads SEHNR; CDR2 reads FQNEAQ (reference sequence). V was pared by 4 bases and J by 1 base, with 1 base of the junction left unmatched. Here the CDR3 reads CASSSTSGTDTQYF. The CDR3 nucleotides read TGTGCCAGCAGCTCGACTAGCGGCACAGATACGCAGTATTTT.

V usage is TRBV28 and J usage is TRBJ2-3; perhaps TRBD2 as D (5 bases). V was shortened by 6 bases and J by 5 bases, with 9 bases between the two germline ends. This CDR3 has 12 residues. Germline V CDR1 and CDR2: MDHEN, SYDVKM. CDR3 protein: CASSPAGDTQYF. The CDR3 bases are TGTGCCAGCAGCCCTGCGGGAGATACGCAGTATTTT.